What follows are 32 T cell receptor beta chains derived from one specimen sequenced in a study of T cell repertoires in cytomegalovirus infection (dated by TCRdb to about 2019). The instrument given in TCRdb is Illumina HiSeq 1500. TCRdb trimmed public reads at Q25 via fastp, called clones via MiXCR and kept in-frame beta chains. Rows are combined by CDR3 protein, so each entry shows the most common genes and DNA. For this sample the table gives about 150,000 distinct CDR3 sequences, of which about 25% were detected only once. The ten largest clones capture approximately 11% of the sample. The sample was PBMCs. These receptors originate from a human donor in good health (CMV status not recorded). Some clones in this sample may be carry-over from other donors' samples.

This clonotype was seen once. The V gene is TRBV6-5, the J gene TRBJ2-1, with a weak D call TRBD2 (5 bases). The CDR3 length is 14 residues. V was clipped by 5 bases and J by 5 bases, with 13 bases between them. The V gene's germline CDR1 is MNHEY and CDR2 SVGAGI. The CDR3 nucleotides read TGTGCCAGCAGTCAGACTAACCCTAACAATGAGCAGTTCTTC. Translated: CASSQTNPNNEQFF.

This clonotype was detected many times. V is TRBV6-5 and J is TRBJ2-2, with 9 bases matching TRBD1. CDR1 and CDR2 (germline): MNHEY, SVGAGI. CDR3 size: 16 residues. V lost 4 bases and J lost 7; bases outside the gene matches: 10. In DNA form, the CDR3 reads TGTGCCAGCAGTTTCGCGGGGACAGGGCAGGACGGGGAGCTGTTTTTT. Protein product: CASSFAGTGQDGELFF.

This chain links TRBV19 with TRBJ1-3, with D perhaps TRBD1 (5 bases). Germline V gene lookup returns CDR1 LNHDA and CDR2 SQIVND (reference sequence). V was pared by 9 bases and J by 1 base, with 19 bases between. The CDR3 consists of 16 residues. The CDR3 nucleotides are TGTGCCAGCAAAGTAGTATCCCAGGGTTCTGGAAACACCATATATTTT. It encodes CASKVVSQGSGNTIYF.

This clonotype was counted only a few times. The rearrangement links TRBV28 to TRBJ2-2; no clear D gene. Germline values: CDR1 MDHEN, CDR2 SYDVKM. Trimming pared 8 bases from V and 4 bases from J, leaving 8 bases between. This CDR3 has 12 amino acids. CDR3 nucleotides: TGTGCCAGCGACTGGCGCACCGGGGAGCTGTTTTTT. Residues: CASDWRTGELFF.

The DNA for the CDR3 is TGCAGTGCTAGAGCAGGGGCTAGCGGGGCAGGTACGCAGTATTTT. Translation: CSARAGASGAGTQYF. The chain links TRBV20-1 to TRBJ2-3; the match to TRBD2 covers 9 bases. Germline V gene lookup returns CDR1 DFQATT and CDR2 SNEGSKA (reference sequence). The CDR3 runs 15 residues. V was clipped by 1 base and J by 8 bases; unmatched bases: 10.

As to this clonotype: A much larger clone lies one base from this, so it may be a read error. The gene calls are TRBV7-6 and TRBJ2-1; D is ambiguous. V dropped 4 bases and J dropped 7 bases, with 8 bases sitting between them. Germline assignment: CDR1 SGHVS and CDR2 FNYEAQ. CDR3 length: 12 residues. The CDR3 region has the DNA TGTGCCAGCAGCTCATGGACGAATGAGCAGTTCTTC. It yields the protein CASSSWTNEQFF.

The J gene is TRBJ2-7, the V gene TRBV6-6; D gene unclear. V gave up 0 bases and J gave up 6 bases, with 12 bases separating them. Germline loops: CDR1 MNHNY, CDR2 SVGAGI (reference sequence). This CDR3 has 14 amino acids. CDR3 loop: CASSYSTAASEQYF. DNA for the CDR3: TGTGCCAGCAGTTACTCTACCGCGGCGTCCGAGCAGTACTTC.

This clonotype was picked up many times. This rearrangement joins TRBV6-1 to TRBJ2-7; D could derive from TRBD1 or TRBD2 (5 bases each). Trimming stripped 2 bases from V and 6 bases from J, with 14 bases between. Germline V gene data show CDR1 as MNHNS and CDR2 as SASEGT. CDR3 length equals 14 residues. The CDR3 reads CASSERMGDGEQYF. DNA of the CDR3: TGTGCCAGCAGTGAAAGGATGGGGGACGGCGAGCAGTACTTC.

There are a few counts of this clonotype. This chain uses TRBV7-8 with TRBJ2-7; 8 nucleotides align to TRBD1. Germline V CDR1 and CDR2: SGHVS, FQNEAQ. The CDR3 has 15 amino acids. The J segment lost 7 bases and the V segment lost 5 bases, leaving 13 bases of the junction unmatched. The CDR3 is CASSPRGQGAREQYF. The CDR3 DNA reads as TGTGCCAGCAGCCCAAGAGGGCAGGGGGCGCGGGAGCAGTACTTC.

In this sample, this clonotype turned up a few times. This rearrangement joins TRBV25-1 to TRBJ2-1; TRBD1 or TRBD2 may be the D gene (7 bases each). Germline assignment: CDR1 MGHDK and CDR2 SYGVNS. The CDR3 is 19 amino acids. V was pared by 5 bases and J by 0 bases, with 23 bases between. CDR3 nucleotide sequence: TGTGCCAGCAGTCTGAGGGGGAGACAGGGAGGGTCCTCCTACAATGAGCAGTTCTTC. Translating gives CASSLRGRQGGSSYNEQFF.

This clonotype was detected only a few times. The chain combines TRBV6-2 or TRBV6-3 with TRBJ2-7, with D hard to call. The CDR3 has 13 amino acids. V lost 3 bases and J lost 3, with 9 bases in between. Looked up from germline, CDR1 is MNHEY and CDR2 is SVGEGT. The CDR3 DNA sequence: TGTGCCAGCAGTTATGGGCGAAACTACGAGCAGTACTTC. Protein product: CASSYGRNYEQYF.

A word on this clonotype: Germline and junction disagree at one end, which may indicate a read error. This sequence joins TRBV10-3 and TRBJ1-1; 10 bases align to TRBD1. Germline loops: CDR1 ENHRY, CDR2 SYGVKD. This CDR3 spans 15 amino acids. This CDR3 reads CAIGESGQGRTEAFF. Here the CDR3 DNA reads TGTGCCATCGGTGAGTCGGGACAGGGGAGGACTGAAGCTTTCTTT.

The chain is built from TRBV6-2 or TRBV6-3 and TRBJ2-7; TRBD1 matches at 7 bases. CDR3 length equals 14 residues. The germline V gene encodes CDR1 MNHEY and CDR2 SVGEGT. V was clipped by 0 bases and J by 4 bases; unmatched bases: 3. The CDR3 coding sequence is TGTGCCAGCAGTTACTCCCGACAGGGATACGAGCAGTACTTC. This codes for CASSYSRQGYEQYF.

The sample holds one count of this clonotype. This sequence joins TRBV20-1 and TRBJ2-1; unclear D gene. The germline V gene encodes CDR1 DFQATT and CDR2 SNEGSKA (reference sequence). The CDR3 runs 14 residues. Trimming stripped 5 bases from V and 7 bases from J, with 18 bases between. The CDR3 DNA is TGCAGTGCTCGTGGACCGGACCAGAGGAATGAGCAGTTCTTC. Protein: CSARGPDQRNEQFF.

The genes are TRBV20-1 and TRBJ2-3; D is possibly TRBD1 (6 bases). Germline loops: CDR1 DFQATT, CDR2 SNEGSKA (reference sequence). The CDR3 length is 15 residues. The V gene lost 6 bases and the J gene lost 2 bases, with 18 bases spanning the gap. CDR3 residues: CSATHRVEDTDTQYF. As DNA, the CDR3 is TGCAGTGCCACCCACAGGGTTGAAGACACAGATACGCAGTATTTT.

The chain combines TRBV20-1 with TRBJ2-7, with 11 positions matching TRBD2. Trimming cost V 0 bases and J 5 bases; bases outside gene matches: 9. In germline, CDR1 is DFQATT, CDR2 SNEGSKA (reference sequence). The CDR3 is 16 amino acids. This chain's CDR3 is CSARELVTSGSNEQYF. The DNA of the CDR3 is TGCAGTGCTAGAGAGTTAGTCACTAGCGGGAGTAACGAGCAGTACTTC.

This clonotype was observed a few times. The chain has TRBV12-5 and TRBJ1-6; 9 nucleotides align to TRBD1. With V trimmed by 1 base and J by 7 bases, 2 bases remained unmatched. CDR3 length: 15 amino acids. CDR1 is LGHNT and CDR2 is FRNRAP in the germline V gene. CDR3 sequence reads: CASGLGTGVNSPLHF. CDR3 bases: TGTGCTAGTGGTTTGGGGACAGGGGTGAATTCACCCCTCCACTTT.

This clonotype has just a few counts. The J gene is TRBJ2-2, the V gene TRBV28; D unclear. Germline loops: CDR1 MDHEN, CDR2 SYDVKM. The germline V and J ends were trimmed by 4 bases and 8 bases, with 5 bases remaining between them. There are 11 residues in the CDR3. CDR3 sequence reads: CASSWYGELFF. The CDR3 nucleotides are TGTGCCAGCAGTTGGTATGGGGAGCTGTTTTTT.

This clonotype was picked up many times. CDR3 sequence (DNA): TGTGCCAGCAATACAGGGGTGGGATACAATGAGCAGTTCTTC. Amino acid sequence: CASNTGVGYNEQFF. V and J are TRBV7-2 and TRBJ2-1, with 7 bases matching TRBD1. Trimming took 7 bases from V and 4 from J; bases not matched to a gene: 7. This CDR3 region has 14 residues. Germline loops: CDR1 SGHTA, CDR2 FQGNSA.

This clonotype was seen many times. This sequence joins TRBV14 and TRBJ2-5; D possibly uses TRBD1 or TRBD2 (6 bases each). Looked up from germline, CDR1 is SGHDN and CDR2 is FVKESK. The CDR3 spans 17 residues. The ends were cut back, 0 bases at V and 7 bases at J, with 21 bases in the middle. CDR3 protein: CASSQEGSGGPGRTQYF. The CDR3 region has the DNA TGTGCCAGCAGCCAAGAAGGTTCCGGGGGCCCCGGCCGGACCCAGTACTTC.

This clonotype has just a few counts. This CDR3 is CATSDLGTSGNTGELFF. CDR3 sequence (DNA): TGTGCCACCAGTGATTTGGGGACTAGCGGGAACACCGGGGAGCTGTTTTTT. The rearrangement joins TRBV24-1 to TRBJ2-2; the match to TRBD2 covers 11 bases. Trimming took 0 bases from V and 1 from J; bases not matched to a gene: 0. Germline V gene lookup returns CDR1 KGHDR and CDR2 SFDVKD. The CDR3 is 17 residues long.

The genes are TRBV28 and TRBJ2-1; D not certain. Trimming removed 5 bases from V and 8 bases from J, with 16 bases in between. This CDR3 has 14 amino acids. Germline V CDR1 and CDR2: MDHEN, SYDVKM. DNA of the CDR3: TGTGCCAGCAGTAAACAGTTAAAGTGGGATGAGCAGTTCTTC. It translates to CASSKQLKWDEQFF.

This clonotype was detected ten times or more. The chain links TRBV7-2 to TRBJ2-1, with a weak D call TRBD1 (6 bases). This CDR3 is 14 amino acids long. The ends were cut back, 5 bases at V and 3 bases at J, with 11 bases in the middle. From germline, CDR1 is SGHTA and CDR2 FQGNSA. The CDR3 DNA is TGTGCCAGCAGCGTCCGGGACAACTACAATGAGCAGTTCTTC. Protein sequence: CASSVRDNYNEQFF.

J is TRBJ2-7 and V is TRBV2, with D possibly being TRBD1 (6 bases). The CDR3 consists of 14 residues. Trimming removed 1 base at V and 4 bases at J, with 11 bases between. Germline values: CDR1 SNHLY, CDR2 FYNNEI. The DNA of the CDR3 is TGTGCCAGCAGTGAAGGGCAGGGGAAGTACGAGCAGTACTTC. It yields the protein CASSEGQGKYEQYF.

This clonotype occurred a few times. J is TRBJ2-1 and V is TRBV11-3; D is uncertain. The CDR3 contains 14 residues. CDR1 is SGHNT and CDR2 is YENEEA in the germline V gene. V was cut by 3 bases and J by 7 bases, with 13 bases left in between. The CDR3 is CASSFRGSGNEQFF. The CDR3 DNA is TGTGCCAGCAGCTTTCGTGGGTCCGGGAATGAGCAGTTCTTC.

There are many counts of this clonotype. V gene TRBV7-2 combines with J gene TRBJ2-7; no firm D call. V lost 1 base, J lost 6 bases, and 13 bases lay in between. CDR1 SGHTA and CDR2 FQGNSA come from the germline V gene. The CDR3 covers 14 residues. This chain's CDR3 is CASSLGNTPGEQYF. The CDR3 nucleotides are TGTGCCAGCAGCTTAGGGAATACGCCGGGCGAGCAGTACTTC. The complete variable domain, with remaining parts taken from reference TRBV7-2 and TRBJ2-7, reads GAGVSQSPSNKVTEKGKDVELRCDPISGHTALYWYRQSLGQGLEFLIYFQGNSAPDKSGLPSDRFSAERTGGSVSTLTIQRTQQEDSAVYLCASSLGNTPGEQYFGPGTRLTVT.

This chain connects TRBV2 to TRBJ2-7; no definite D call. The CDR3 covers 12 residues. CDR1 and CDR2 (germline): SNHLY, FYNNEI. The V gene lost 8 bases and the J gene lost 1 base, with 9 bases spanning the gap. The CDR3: CASVYFSYEQYF. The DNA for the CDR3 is TGTGCCAGCGTCTACTTTTCCTACGAGCAGTACTTC.

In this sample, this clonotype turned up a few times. The CDR3 DNA follows: TGTGCCAGCAGCCTTATGGGAATAACGGGACAGAACAATGAGCAGTTCTTC. Its translation: CASSLMGITGQNNEQFF. The chain links TRBV7-9 to TRBJ2-1; 7 bases match TRBD1. The germline CDR1 and CDR2 sequences are SEHNR and FQNEAQ (reference sequence). The CDR3 totals 17 residues. J was trimmed by 5 bases and V by 5 bases; bases with no gene match: 15.

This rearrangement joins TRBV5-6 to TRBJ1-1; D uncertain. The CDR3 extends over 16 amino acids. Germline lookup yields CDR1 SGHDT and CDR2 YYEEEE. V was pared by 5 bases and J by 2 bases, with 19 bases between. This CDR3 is CASSFTKTGYNTEAFF. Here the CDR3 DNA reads TGTGCCAGCAGTTTTACCAAGACGGGATATAACACTGAAGCTTTCTTT. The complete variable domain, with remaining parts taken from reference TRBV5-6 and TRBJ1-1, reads DAGVTQSPTHLIKTRGQQVTLRCSPKSGHDTVSWYQQALGQGPQFIFQYYEEEERQRGNFPDRFSGHQFPNYSSELNVNALLLGDSALYLCASSFTKTGYNTEAFFGQGTRLTVV.

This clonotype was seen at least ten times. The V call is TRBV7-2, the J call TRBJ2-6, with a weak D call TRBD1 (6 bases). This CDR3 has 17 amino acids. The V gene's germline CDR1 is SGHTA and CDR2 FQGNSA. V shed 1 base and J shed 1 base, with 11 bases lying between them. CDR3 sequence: CASSLVAGVSGANVLTF. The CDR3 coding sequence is TGTGCCAGCAGCTTAGTGGCAGGGGTATCTGGGGCCAACGTCCTGACTTTC.

CDR3 bases: TGCAGTGCTAGCCTTATCGAAAAACTGTTTTTT. Protein: CSASLIEKLFF. This chain uses TRBV20-1 with TRBJ1-4; D unresolved. Germline V lookup: CDR1 DFQATT, CDR2 SNEGSKA (reference sequence). CDR3 length: 11 residues. Deletions cut 3 bases from V and 8 bases from J, with 7 bases between.

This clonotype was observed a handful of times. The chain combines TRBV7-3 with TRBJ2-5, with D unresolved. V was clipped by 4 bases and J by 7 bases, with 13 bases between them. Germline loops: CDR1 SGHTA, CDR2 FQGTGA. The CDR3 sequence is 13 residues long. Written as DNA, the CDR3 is TGTGCCAGCAGCTCCGACGGGCTAGGGACCCAGTACTTC. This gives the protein CASSSDGLGTQYF.